A single count supports the clone carrying this T cell receptor beta chain. No antigen is known for it. Sequenced by immunoSEQ multiplex PCR; TCRdb stores in-frame clones only, minus some. Of about 98,000 clones listed, around 90% were seen once; the top ten hold approximately 0.6%. Sample time point: baseline, week 1 (first vaccination visit). Treatment described: pre-vaccination baseline after standard-of-care therapy. Each tumor in the donors was a new WHO grade 3 or 4 astrocytoma, IDH1-mutant and ATRX-lost. These data belong to a study of a mutant IDH1 vaccine in newly diagnosed glioma. The overall study: Treated patients showed a male proportion of approximately 62%, a female proportion of roughly 38%, and a mean age of about 41 years. It was radiotherapy, temozolomide, or both that patients received previously, with most receiving both.

Germline CDR1 MNHNS, CDR2 SASEGT. Trimming left V 7 bases short and J 2 bases short, with 18 bases between. CDR3 length equals 15 residues. The study, taken as a whole, reports: There seemed to be no relation between pseudoprogression and changes in top peripheral T cell clonotypes.

The specimen was PBMCs, collected from a glioma patient treated with radiotherapy, temozolomide or both. The TCR was taken from a woman aged 45 to 65 with glioma. The chain employs TRBV6-1 and TRBJ2-7; D may be TRBD1 (5 bases). DNA of the CDR3: TGTGCCAGCACCATAGCATCAGGGCATACCTACGAGCAGTACTTC. Translation gives CASTIASGHTYEQYF.